These T cell receptor beta chains were read from a single sample in a study of cytomegalovirus exposure and HLA in healthy donors. Sequencing used immunoSEQ multiplex PCR; TCRdb keeps in-frame clones, though not all of them. Its clone listing holds over 200,000 clones. The specimen was PBMCs. The receptors shown here come from a woman aged 30 to 39 in good health and CMV-seropositive. Each CDR3 is given with its conserved first and last residue. The D gene is left open where the match is weak.

v_gene,j_gene,d_gene,CDR3nt,CDR3aa
TRBV28,TRBJ1-4,-,TGTGCCAGCAGTTTCGAACAGGATCCGTATGAAAAACTGTTTTTT,CASSFEQDPYEKLFF
TRBV7-9,TRBJ2-5,-,TGTGCCAGCAGCTATCGCCCGGGAGCCACAAGAAAAGAGACCCAGTACTTC,CASSYRPGATRKETQYF
TRBV6-5,TRBJ2-3,-,TGTGCCAGCAGTTCCCAGGGTCTTACAGATACGCAGTATTTT,CASSSQGLTDTQYF
TRBV2,TRBJ2-5,-,TGTGCCAGCAGGCAGGGGTCCCTGGAGACCCAGTACTTC,CASRQGSLETQYF
TRBV6-5,TRBJ2-2,-,TGTGCCAGCAGTTGGTCCAGGGTGGGGCGCGCCGGGGAGCTGTTTTTT,CASSWSRVGRAGELFF
TRBV10-2,TRBJ2-7,-,TGCGCCAGCAGTGATCCAGCGGATACCCCCTACGAGCAGTACTTC,CASSDPADTPYEQYF
TRBV6-6,TRBJ2-4,-,TGTGCCAGCAGTTACTCCGAGGGTGTAGGCAAAAACATTCAGTACTTC,CASSYSEGVGKNIQYF
TRBV7-9,TRBJ1-6,-,TGTGCCAGCAGCTTAAGCCTAAACCGACCCCTCCACTTT,CASSLSLNRPLHF
TRBV5-1,TRBJ1-1,-,TGCGCCAGCAGCGCGGGACCGATGAACACTGAAGCTTTCTTT,CASSAGPMNTEAFF
TRBV7-2,TRBJ2-3,TRBD2,TGTGCCAGCAGCTTGACTAGCGCTGCAGATACGCAGTATTTT,CASSLTSAADTQYF
TRBV14,TRBJ2-5,TRBD2,TGTGCCAGCAGCTTCAGCTCTAGCGGGAGGGCCGATGCTCTAGAGACCCAGTACTTC,CASSFSSSGRADALETQYF
TRBV11-2,TRBJ2-2,TRBD2,TGTGCCAGCGGGAGGGCGGGACTAGCGGCCCCGGCTGGGGAGCTGTTTTTT,CASGRAGLAAPAGELFF
TRBV30,TRBJ2-7,-,TGTGCCTGGAGTGACCTTCCGGACTTCACCTACGAGCAGTACTTC,CAWSDLPDFTYEQYF
TRBV5-5,TRBJ2-3,TRBD1,TGTGCCAGCTTGACAGGGCCTAGCACAGATACGCAGTATTTT,CASLTGPSTDTQYF
TRBV7-9,TRBJ1-2,-,TGTGCCAGCAGCTTAGGAGTTAGACAGGCCGACTATGGCTACACCTTC,CASSLGVRQADYGYTF
TRBV5-4,TRBJ1-1,TRBD1,TGTGCCAGCACCGGGGACAGGGGGCAAGGCACTGAAGCTTTCTTT,CASTGDRGQGTEAFF
TRBV5-1,TRBJ2-5,TRBD2,TGCGCCAGCAGCTGGGCCCCTCTAGCGGGGGCCCCCCAAGAGACCCAGTACTTC,CASSWAPLAGAPQETQYF
TRBV29-1,TRBJ1-1,-,TGCAGCGTTGTCGGCGGCGCCACTGAAGCTTTCTTT,CSVVGGATEAFF